The clone carrying this T cell receptor (beta chain) was observed a handful of times. Its specificity is not known. This entry belongs to a study of T cells in Graves' hyperthyroidism and ophthalmopathy. The study, taken as a whole, reports: Clonotypes that were expanded in thyroid above 0.001 mostly appeared in blood too.

Researchers took RNA transcripts and amplified the TCR beta CDR3 regions from them. HTBI primers were the set used in a first-round RT-PCR of the TCR CDR3. TCRdb re-derived calls from the multiplex PCR reads in MiXCR, one entry per CDR3 protein. The data contain roughly 650,000 distinct CDR3 sequences, roughly a sixth of them singletons. This receptor was identified in a woman between 40 and 55 years old with Graves' ophthalmopathy. Sequencing was performed on blood.

The CDR3, as DNA: TGTGCCAGCAGCTTTAGCGGGACACCAAAAGAGACCCAGTACTTC. Its protein is CASSFSGTPKETQYF. The chain is built from TRBV11-2 and TRBJ2-5; 8 bases align to TRBD2. Germline V gives CDR1 SGHAT, CDR2 FQNNGV. V lost 3 bases to trimming and J lost 3 bases; unmatched junction nucleotides: 6. There are 15 residues in the CDR3.